The clone carrying this T cell receptor (beta chain) was observed once. The CDR3 is made up of 13 amino acids. Germline-derived CDR1 and CDR2 are MNHEY and SVGAGI. J was trimmed by 6 bases and V by 5 bases; bases with no gene match: 5. TCRdb keeps only in-frame clones here, not all; method: immunoSEQ multiplex PCR. The profile shows about a million clones, over 60% of them singletons. The data were obtained in a study of shared clonotypes between healthy human individuals. Both subsets, CD45RA+ naive and CD45RA-negative memory, were split from the CD4+ cells. Sequences were obtained from memory CD4+ T cells sorted from blood. Subset reported: CD45RA-negative fraction. V usage is TRBV6-5 and J usage is TRBJ2-5; TRBD1 agrees at 8 bases. This clonotype originated in a young man in good health. The CDR3: CASSTDRAKTQYF. The CDR3, as DNA: TGTGCCAGCAGTACGGACAGGGCAAAGACCCAGTACTTC.